The sequence of this T cell receptor beta chain was determined in a study of beta chain features in type 1 diabetes. Study context: Sorted cells numbering around 110,000,000 were examined across all samples.

The study reverse transcribed the entire isolated RNA, so it sequenced expressed TCRB transcripts. Sequenced by immunoSEQ multiplex PCR; TCRdb stores in-frame clones only, minus some. This sample yields some 660,000 clones, of which about 14% are seen a single time; 0.03% to 0.04% belongs to the top ten. In this sample, this clone turned up a few times. Its specificity is not known. Whole-study results and caveats: TCRB CDR3 length was moderately but significantly reduced in all four CD4+ subsets of Type 1 diabetes patients. HLA influence on TCRB rearrangement stayed unresolved here. In comparison with healthy donors, patients had naive, central memory and Treg TCRB repertoires that appeared more similar. Patients with type 1 diabetes showed fewer VDJ junction insertions and more deletions.

Sequenced sample: naive CD4+ T cells from blood. The sequence came from a young man with type 1 diabetes.

CDR3 sequence (DNA): TGTGCCAGCAGCCAGGGGGCCCGCAATGAAAAACTGTTTTTT. This gives the protein CASSQGARNEKLFF. This sequence joins TRBV7-6 and TRBJ1-4; TRBD1 matches 8 bases. The V segment lost 5 bases and the J segment 5 bases; nucleotides outside the gene matches: 4. The CDR3 spans 14 residues. Per germline, CDR1 SGHVS and CDR2 FNYEAQ.